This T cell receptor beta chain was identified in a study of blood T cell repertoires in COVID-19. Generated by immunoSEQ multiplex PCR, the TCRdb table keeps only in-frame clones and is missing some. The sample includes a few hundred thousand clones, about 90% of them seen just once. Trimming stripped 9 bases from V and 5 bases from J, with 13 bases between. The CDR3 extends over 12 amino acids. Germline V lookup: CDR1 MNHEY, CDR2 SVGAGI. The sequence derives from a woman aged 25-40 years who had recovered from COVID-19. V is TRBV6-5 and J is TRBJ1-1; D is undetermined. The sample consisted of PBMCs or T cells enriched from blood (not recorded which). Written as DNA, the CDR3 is TGTGCCAGGACCGGGAGCGTAACTGAAGCTTTCTTT. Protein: CARTGSVTEAFF.